The 15 T cell receptor beta chains listed next were all sequenced from one sample in a study of blood T cell repertoires in COVID-19. TCRdb's table, derived via immunoSEQ multiplex PCR, lists solely in-frame clones and lacks some. The data show some 290,000 clones, about 90% seen once. Sequenced input: peripheral blood. The receptors originated from a woman aged 25 to 39 with COVID-19, enrolled during active disease.

This chain links TRBV5-1 with TRBJ2-7; 7 bases are shared with TRBD1. The CDR3 runs 15 residues. Trimming cost V 3 bases and J 2 bases; bases outside gene matches: 8. The germline gives CDR1 SGHRS, CDR2 YFSETQ. The CDR3 region is CASSWSQGQPYEQYF. The DNA of the CDR3 is TGCGCCAGCAGCTGGTCCCAGGGACAGCCCTACGAGCAGTACTTC.

The rearrangement joins TRBV28 to TRBJ2-2; tentative D call: TRBD1 (6 bases). Trimming pared 5 bases from V and 3 bases from J, leaving 22 bases between. The CDR3 has 18 residues. Germline lookup yields CDR1 MDHEN and CDR2 SYDVKM. This CDR3 reads CASSRTTLRGGYTGELFF. CDR3 nucleotide sequence: TGTGCCAGCAGTCGGACCACCCTCCGAGGGGGATACACCGGGGAGCTGTTTTTT.

This clone was observed a handful of times. V is TRBV1 and J is TRBJ1-4. TRBV1 is a recognized pseudogene. The CDR3 is 15 residues long. The CDR3 reads CTSSLRHQREEKLFF. The DNA for the CDR3 is TGCACCAGCAGCCTGCGGCATCAAAGGGAGGAAAAACTGTTTTTT.

The rearrangement joins TRBV5-1 to TRBJ1-2; D perhaps matches TRBD1 (6 bases). The V gene's germline CDR1 is SGHRS and CDR2 YFSETQ. V shed 4 bases and J shed 1 base, with 14 bases lying between them. This CDR3 is 15 amino acids long. This chain's CDR3 is CASSPYRDLNYGYTF. CDR3 nucleotides: TGCGCCAGCAGCCCGTACAGGGACCTTAACTATGGCTACACCTTC.

This clone occurred a few times. V and J are TRBV7-8 and TRBJ2-2; D gene uncertain. The V end was cut by 7 bases, the J end by 0 bases, with 9 bases between. In germline, CDR1 is SGHVS, CDR2 FQNEAQ. The CDR3 consists of 14 residues. CDR3 in amino acids: CASKVRANTGELFF. CDR3 DNA sequence: TGTGCCAGCAAAGTCCGGGCGAACACCGGGGAGCTGTTTTTT.

This clone was seen once. This rearrangement joins TRBV13 to TRBJ2-1; 11 bases are a match to TRBD2. In germline, CDR1 is PRHDT, CDR2 FYEKMQ (reference sequence). V shed 0 bases and J 13 bases; nucleotides not matched to a gene: 5. This CDR3 is built from 14 residues. CDR3 loop: CASSLGQTSGAQFF. The CDR3 nucleotides read TGTGCCAGCAGCTTAGGTCAGACTAGCGGGGCTCAGTTCTTC.

This clone was picked up one time. The CDR3 here is CASSGTVSNNSPLHF. The CDR3 DNA is TGTGCCAGCTCTGGCACAGTGTCGAATAATTCACCCCTCCACTTT. The genes are TRBV18 and TRBJ1-6; D is undetermined. Germline CDR1 KGHSH, CDR2 LQKENI. The CDR3 extends over 15 amino acids. Trimming left V 6 bases short and J 5 bases short, with 14 bases between.

The chain has TRBV30 and TRBJ2-2, with a weak D call TRBD1 (5 bases). V shed 4 bases and J shed 7 bases, with 13 bases lying between them. The CDR3 loop spans 13 amino acids. Per the germline V gene, CDR1 is GTSNPN and CDR2 is SVGIG (reference sequence). The CDR3 nucleotides read TGTGCCTGGAACCGACAGAATGGCGGGGAGCTGTTTTTT. It specifies CAWNRQNGGELFF.

This chain links TRBV30 with TRBJ1-4; no definite D call. The germline V gene encodes CDR1 GTSNPN and CDR2 SVGIG (reference sequence). This CDR3 region has 14 residues. V lost 0 bases, J lost 8 bases, and 13 bases lay in between. This CDR3 reads CAWSVGSGREKLFF. DNA for the CDR3: TGTGCCTGGAGTGTGGGCTCCGGGAGGGAAAAACTGTTTTTT.

This clone has only a few counts. The chain recombines TRBV19 with TRBJ1-5; 8 bases agree with TRBD1. This CDR3 has 15 residues. The germline gives CDR1 LNHDA, CDR2 SQIVND (reference sequence). Trimming at V came to 3 bases and at J to 4 bases, leaving 5 bases not matched to a gene. CDR3 sequence reads: CASSIIGQGNQPQHF. CDR3 DNA: TGTGCCAGTAGTATTATCGGACAGGGTAATCAGCCCCAGCATTTT. The whole variable domain, remainder taken from reference TRBV19 and TRBJ1-5, is DGGITQSPKYLFRKEGQNVTLSCEQNLNHDAMYWYRQDPGQGLRLIYYSQIVNDFQKGDIAEGYSVSREKKESFPLTVTSAQKNPTAFYLCASSIIGQGNQPQHFGDGTRLSIL.

The J gene is TRBJ1-2, the V gene TRBV7-2; D uncertain. Trimming took 7 bases from V and 7 from J, leaving 13 bases between them. The CDR3 is made up of 12 amino acids. In germline, CDR1 is SGHTA, CDR2 FQGNSA. The chain's CDR3 is CASTQTRVGYTF. CDR3 in DNA: TGTGCCAGCACCCAGACGAGGGTTGGCTACACCTTC.

This chain uses TRBV19 with TRBJ2-4; a weak D match, TRBD1 (6 bases). The V gene's germline CDR1 is LNHDA and CDR2 SQIVND (reference sequence). The CDR3 contains 13 residues. Trimming stripped 9 bases from V and 3 bases from J, with 12 bases between. The CDR3 is CASLQGDKNIQYF. DNA for the CDR3: TGTGCCAGCCTACAGGGAGACAAAAACATTCAGTACTTC.

The V call is TRBV11-2, the J call TRBJ2-7; D perhaps matches TRBD1 (6 bases). The CDR3 totals 13 residues. Germline loops: CDR1 SGHAT, CDR2 FQNNGV. The V gene lost 5 bases and the J gene lost 5 bases, with 13 bases spanning the gap. DNA of the CDR3: TGTGCCAGCAGCGGGGGCTTCCGGCACGAGCAGTACTTC. It translates to CASSGGFRHEQYF.

This sequence joins TRBV18 and TRBJ1-1, with no clear D. V lost 3 bases, J lost 1 base, and 9 bases lay in between. CDR1 is KGHSH, CDR2 LQKENI, per germline. The CDR3 spans 14 residues. The CDR3 DNA follows: TGTGCCAGCTCACCCCTCCAGAAGAACACTGAAGCTTTCTTT. Protein: CASSPLQKNTEAFF.

V usage is TRBV6-2 or TRBV6-3 and J usage is TRBJ2-2; TRBD1 matches 9 bases. The V gene end was trimmed by 6 bases and the J gene end by 7 bases; junction bases not matched to a gene: 3. The germline V gene has CDR1 MNHEY and CDR2 SVGEGT. The CDR3 has 13 amino acids. CDR3: CASSGQGIGELFF. The CDR3 DNA sequence: TGTGCCAGCAGCGGACAGGGGATCGGGGAGCTGTTTTTT.